These 14 T cell receptor beta chains were sequenced from one sample in a study of blood T cell repertoires in COVID-19. Sequenced by immunoSEQ multiplex PCR; TCRdb stores in-frame clones only, minus some. Seen here are roughly 150,000 clones, 83% observed once, and the top ten hold approximately 2%. Sequenced input: peripheral blood. These TCRs come from a woman of 80 years or more with acute or convalescent COVID-19.

A single count supports this clone. The rearrangement links TRBV30 to TRBJ2-1, with D tentatively TRBD2 (7 bases). The V and J ends lost 4 bases and 4 bases respectively, with 14 bases between them. The germline gives CDR1 GTSNPN, CDR2 SVGIG (reference sequence). The CDR3 has 14 amino acids. CDR3 in amino acids: CAWMQGTTYNEQFF. CDR3 bases: TGTGCCTGGATGCAGGGGACTACGTACAATGAGCAGTTCTTC.

This clone was seen just once. The rearrangement links TRBV11-3 to TRBJ2-1; 16 nucleotides agree with TRBD2. CDR1 and CDR2 (germline): SGHNT, YENEEA. The V gene end was trimmed by 5 bases and the J gene end by 8 bases; junction bases not matched to a gene: 18. The CDR3 contains 20 residues. CDR3 in amino acids: CASSPTVGLAGGVGYDEQFF. The CDR3 DNA follows: TGTGCCAGCAGCCCAACCGTGGGACTAGCGGGGGGGGTCGGTTATGATGAGCAGTTCTTC.

This clone was observed a single time. The CDR3 DNA reads TGTGCCAGCAGCCAAGGACAGCCCAATGAGCAGTTCTTC. This codes for CASSQGQPNEQFF. The chain carries TRBV3-1 (or the pseudogene TRBV3-2) and TRBJ2-1, with D perhaps matching TRBD1 (5 bases). The CDR3 extends over 13 amino acids. Germline CDR1 and CDR2: LGHDT and YNNKEL (reference sequence). V shed 1 base and J shed 6 bases, with 7 bases lying between them.

This clone was detected only once. The chain has TRBV3-1 (or the pseudogene TRBV3-2) and TRBJ1-1; D not certain. Germline V lookup: CDR1 LGHDT, CDR2 YNNKEL (reference sequence). V was trimmed by 1 base and J by 9 bases, leaving 12 bases between them. The length of the CDR3 is 13 residues. The CDR3: CASSQVGGNQAFF. The DNA for the CDR3 is TGTGCCAGCAGCCAAGTTGGAGGGAATCAAGCTTTCTTT.

The count of this clone is one. The J gene is TRBJ2-2, the V gene TRBV5-5, with D perhaps matching TRBD1 (6 bases). The CDR3 length is 14 residues. With 4 bases removed from V and 5 bases from J, the gap between germline ends came to 12 bases. Germline loops: CDR1 SGHKS, CDR2 YYEKEE (reference sequence). The CDR3 reads CASSGDILTGELFF. The CDR3 DNA follows: TGTGCCAGCAGCGGGGACATATTAACCGGGGAGCTGTTTTTT. Combining the CDR3 with reference TRBV5-5 and TRBJ2-2 gives the whole variable domain DAGVTQSPTHLIKTRGQQVTLRCSPISGHKSVSWYQQVLGQGPQFIFQYYEKEERGRGNFPDRFSARQFPNYSSELNVNALLLGDSALYLCASSGDILTGELFFGEGSRLTVL.

V and J are TRBV28 and TRBJ2-7, with 7 bases matching TRBD1. V shed 6 bases, J shed 0 bases, and the junction held 11 bases outside the gene matches. Germline V gene lookup returns CDR1 MDHEN and CDR2 SYDVKM. The CDR3 extends over 16 amino acids. CDR3 coding DNA: TGTGCCAGCAGCAAAAGGGGACAGCCAGGCTCCTACGAGCAGTACTTC. Translation: CASSKRGQPGSYEQYF.

This clone appeared once. The chain carries TRBV6-5 and TRBJ2-5, with TRBD2 identical over 10 bases. Germline values: CDR1 MNHEY, CDR2 SVGAGI. CDR3 length: 14 residues. Germline trimming cut 6 bases from V and 2 bases from J; bases unmatched to any gene: 3. The CDR3 DNA sequence: TGTGCCAGCAGCCTAGCGGGGGAACAAGAGACCCAGTACTTC. Protein sequence: CASSLAGEQETQYF.

The J gene is TRBJ2-2, the V gene TRBV7-2, with 8 bases lining up with TRBD2. There are 16 residues in the CDR3. Germline CDR1 SGHTA, CDR2 FQGNSA. The V segment lost 3 bases and the J segment 5 bases; nucleotides outside the gene matches: 8. CDR3 DNA sequence: TGTGCCAGCAGCTTCGTCAGCGGGGGCCTGACCGGGGAGCTGTTTTTT. Amino acid sequence: CASSFVSGGLTGELFF.

This clone was recorded once. The chain carries TRBV7-9 and TRBJ1-1, with D possibly matching TRBD1 (5 bases). Germline CDR1 and CDR2: SEHNR and FQNEAQ (reference sequence). Between the trimmed V and J ends, which lost 3 bases and 0 bases, there was a span of 23 bases. The CDR3 covers 19 residues. The CDR3 is CASSFLTLAGTGVNTEAFF. The CDR3 coding sequence is TGTGCCAGCAGCTTTCTCACACTGGCAGGGACGGGGGTGAACACTGAAGCTTTCTTT.

V gene TRBV9 combines with J gene TRBJ1-2; D uncertain. Germline V gene sequence: CDR1 SGDLS, CDR2 YYNGEE. The CDR3 extends over 13 amino acids. V was trimmed by 0 bases and J by 2 bases, leaving 5 bases between them. The DNA of the CDR3 is TGTGCCAGCAGCGTAGATGGCAACTATGGCTACACCTTC. This codes for CASSVDGNYGYTF.

The chain carries TRBV6-5 and TRBJ1-5; TRBD1 matches at 7 bases. The V and J ends lost 9 bases and 6 bases, in that order; junction bases with no gene match: 11. The CDR3 consists of 14 residues. Germline values: CDR1 MNHEY, CDR2 SVGAGI. The CDR3 DNA is TGTGCCAGTACCCCGACAGGGCGATCTCAGCCCCAGCATTTT. It encodes CASTPTGRSQPQHF.

The V and J genes are TRBV6-5 and TRBJ1-5; 12 nucleotides align to TRBD1. The V gene end was trimmed by 8 bases and the J gene end by 6 bases; junction bases not matched to a gene: 8. This CDR3 spans 15 amino acids. The germline V gene has CDR1 MNHEY and CDR2 SVGAGI. The CDR3 spells CASGPGTGGPQPQHF. In nucleotides, the CDR3 is TGTGCCAGCGGGCCCGGGACAGGGGGCCCTCAGCCCCAGCATTTT.

This chain uses TRBV19 with TRBJ2-7; a weak D match, TRBD1 (5 bases). The V and J ends lost 1 base and 5 bases respectively, with 12 bases between them. Germline V lookup: CDR1 LNHDA, CDR2 SQIVND (reference sequence). The CDR3 spans 14 residues. The CDR3 protein is CASSIGGAVHEQYF. CDR3 sequence (DNA): TGTGCCAGTAGTATAGGGGGCGCAGTCCACGAGCAGTACTTC.

V is TRBV7-2 and J is TRBJ2-7, with TRBD1 matching over 8 bases. The V and J ends lost 2 bases and 3 bases, in that order; junction bases with no gene match: 3. This CDR3 is 14 amino acids long. CDR1 and CDR2 from the germline V gene are SGHTA and FQGNSA. The CDR3 is CASSLWTGLYEQYF. The CDR3 DNA follows: TGTGCCAGCAGCTTATGGACAGGGCTCTACGAGCAGTACTTC. Variable domain in full (rest from reference TRBV7-2 and TRBJ2-7): GAGVSQSPSNKVTEKGKDVELRCDPISGHTALYWYRQSLGQGLEFLIYFQGNSAPDKSGLPSDRFSAERTGGSVSTLTIQRTQQEDSAVYLCASSLWTGLYEQYFGPGTRLTVT.